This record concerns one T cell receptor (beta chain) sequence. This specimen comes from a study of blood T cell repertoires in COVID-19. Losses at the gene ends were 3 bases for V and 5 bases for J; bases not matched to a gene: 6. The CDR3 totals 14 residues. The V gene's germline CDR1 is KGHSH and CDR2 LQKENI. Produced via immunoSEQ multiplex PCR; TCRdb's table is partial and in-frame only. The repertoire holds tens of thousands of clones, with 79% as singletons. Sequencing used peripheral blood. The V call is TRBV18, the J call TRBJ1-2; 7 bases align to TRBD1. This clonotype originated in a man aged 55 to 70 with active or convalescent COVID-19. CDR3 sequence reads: CASSPPGQAYGYTF. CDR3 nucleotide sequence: TGTGCCAGCTCACCCCCTGGACAGGCGTATGGCTACACCTTC. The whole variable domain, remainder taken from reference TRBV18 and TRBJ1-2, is NAGVMQNPRHLVRRRGQEARLRCSPMKGHSHVYWYRQLPEEGLKFMVYLQKENIIDESGMPKERFSAEFPKEGPSILRIQQVVRGDSAAYFCASSPPGQAYGYTFGSGTRLTVV.